Below, 25 T cell receptor beta chains from the same sample are listed, as sequenced in a study of monozygotic twins with inflammatory bowel disease. One entry per CDR3 protein, without DNA, is what TCRdb gives after re-calling the 5' RACE reads. The sample includes about 380,000 distinct CDR3 sequences. Input material: blood. The receptors derive from a human donor with ulcerative colitis or Crohn's disease, or a healthy co-twin of an affected twin (not recorded which).

The rearrangement links TRBV4-1 to TRBJ2-5; TCRdb gives TRBD1 as the D gene, but with no DNA this cannot be confirmed. CDR1 MGHRA and CDR2 YSYEKL come from the germline V gene. The CDR3 runs to 16 residues. CDR3 in amino acids: CASSHPRGGLQETQYF.

The rearrangement uses TRBV30 and TRBJ1-5. The CDR3 is made up of 14 amino acids. The germline V gene has CDR1 GTSNPN and CDR2 SVGIG (reference sequence). CDR3 in amino acids: CAWSVDNGNQPQHF. The full variable domain, with the rest looked up from reference TRBV30 and TRBJ1-5, is SQTIHQWPATLVQPVGSPLSLECTVEGTSNPNLYWYRQAAGRGLQLLFYSVGIGQISSEVPQNLSASRPQDRQFILSSKKLLLSDSGFYLCAWSVDNGNQPQHFGDGTRLSIL.

The genes are TRBV4-2 and TRBJ2-7; the TRBD2 assignment by TCRdb is unverifiable without DNA. The CDR3 has 14 amino acids. Germline-derived CDR1 and CDR2 are LGHNA and YNFKEQ. This chain's CDR3 is CASSQRKLDYEQYF.

This chain links TRBV21-1 with TRBJ1-4. TRBV21-1 is a known pseudogene. The CDR3 loop spans 18 amino acids. The CDR3 sequence: CASSKWAYGCGLLEKLFF.

This chain connects TRBV20-1 to TRBJ2-5. The V gene's germline CDR1 is DFQATT and CDR2 SNEGSKA (reference sequence). The CDR3 sequence is 12 residues long. The CDR3 loop is CSARLGKETQYF.

The V gene is TRBV28, the J gene TRBJ2-5; TCRdb lists TRBD1, though no DNA is available to test this call. The CDR3 covers 14 residues. Germline V gives CDR1 MDHEN, CDR2 SYDVKM. CDR3 loop: CASRRTVRQETQYF.

The V gene is TRBV12-3 or TRBV12-4, the J gene TRBJ1-2. The CDR3 is 15 residues long. CDR3: CASSLADGSNYGYTF.

The chain joins TRBV18 to TRBJ2-3; TCRdb designates TRBD1, a call that cannot be tested without DNA. Looked up from germline, CDR1 is KGHSH and CDR2 is LQKENI. This CDR3 is built from 16 residues. CDR3 protein: CASSPGTGGFTDTQYF.

This chain connects TRBV9 to TRBJ2-1. This CDR3 is 15 amino acids long. Germline assignment: CDR1 SGDLS and CDR2 YYNGEE. The CDR3 sequence: CASSPRGLSYNEQFF.

The genes are TRBV3-1 and TRBJ2-7; TCRdb calls TRBD2, which cannot be checked without DNA. The CDR3 covers 14 residues. Germline CDR1 and CDR2: LGHDT and YNNKEL (reference sequence). The CDR3 is CASSQVGGNYEQYF.

The rearrangement joins TRBV4-3 to TRBJ2-5; TCRdb's D call, TRBD1, is unchecked because there is no DNA. CDR1 and CDR2 from the germline V gene are LGHNA and YSLEER. This CDR3 region has 16 residues. CDR3 residues: CASSATGTGLDETQYF.

The chain links TRBV25-1 to TRBJ2-5; TCRdb outputs TRBD2, but without DNA this stays unchecked. CDR1 and CDR2 from the germline V gene are MGHDK and SYGVNS. There are 13 residues in the CDR3. CDR3 amino acids: CASSEGGRAPQYF.

V usage is TRBV5-1 and J usage is TRBJ2-5; the TRBD1 assignment by TCRdb is unverifiable without DNA. There are 17 residues in the CDR3. CDR1 is SGHRS, CDR2 YFSETQ, per germline. CDR3 protein: CASSLAPGGGVQETQYF.

The chain couples TRBV7-2 to TRBJ2-1; TCRdb indicates TRBD2, and absent DNA this call remains unverified. Germline values: CDR1 SGHTA, CDR2 FQGNSA. This CDR3 spans 15 amino acids. The CDR3: CASSSQRGGGNEQFF.

This sequence joins TRBV6-2 or TRBV6-3 and TRBJ2-7. The CDR3 has 13 residues. CDR1 and CDR2 from the germline V gene are MNHEY and SVGEGT. CDR3 sequence: CASSYTGPYEQYF.

V is TRBV5-1 and J is TRBJ1-2; without DNA, the TCRdb call of TRBD1 cannot be checked. CDR3 length: 15 amino acids. CDR1 and CDR2 from the germline V gene are SGHRS and YFSETQ. The CDR3: CASSFPGTKDYGYTF.

The chain recombines TRBV4-1 with TRBJ2-7; there is no DNA to check the TCRdb D call of TRBD1. The V gene's germline CDR1 is MGHRA and CDR2 YSYEKL. The CDR3 contains 15 residues. Here the CDR3 reads CASSQGFGQVDEQYF.

This chain joins TRBV7-2 and TRBJ1-1; TCRdb lists TRBD1, though no DNA is available to test this call. Per the germline V gene, CDR1 is SGHTA and CDR2 is FQGNSA. This CDR3 is built from 15 residues. CDR3 sequence reads: CASSFLGRENTEAFF. Filled out from reference TRBV7-2 and TRBJ1-1, the complete variable domain reads GAGVSQSPSNKVTEKGKDVELRCDPISGHTALYWYRQSLGQGLEFLIYFQGNSAPDKSGLPSDRFSAERTGGSVSTLTIQRTQQEDSAVYLCASSFLGRENTEAFFGQGTRLTVV.

The V and J genes are TRBV7-2 and TRBJ2-5; TCRdb gives TRBD2 as the D gene, but with no DNA this cannot be confirmed. Germline loops: CDR1 SGHTA, CDR2 FQGNSA. The CDR3 runs to 16 residues. The CDR3 region is CASSFPLTSGKETQYF.

This chain links TRBV11-3 with TRBJ2-7; no DNA is available, so the TRBD2 call from TCRdb remains unchecked. Germline V gives CDR1 SGHNT, CDR2 YENEEA. The CDR3 has 16 residues. CDR3 region: CASSLELRGLMYEQYF.

The chain's CDR3 is CASSLRDGGTYEQYF. This rearrangement joins TRBV5-1 to TRBJ2-7; TCRdb names TRBD1, which stays unverified in the absence of DNA. The CDR3 extends over 15 amino acids. Looked up from germline, CDR1 is SGHRS and CDR2 is YFSETQ.

This rearrangement joins TRBV6-6 to TRBJ1-2; the TCRdb call, TRBD1, lacks DNA for checking. Germline V gives CDR1 MNHNY, CDR2 SVGAGI (reference sequence). The CDR3 sequence is 13 residues long. The CDR3: CASSYGQGLSYTF.

V gene TRBV12-5 combines with J gene TRBJ2-3; TCRdb gives TRBD1 as the D gene, but with no DNA this cannot be confirmed. CDR3 size: 18 residues. Germline V gene lookup returns CDR1 LGHNT and CDR2 FRNRAP. The CDR3 protein is CASGFEIYRDRGADTQYF.

This chain uses TRBV5-1 with TRBJ1-1; TCRdb's D gene call, TRBD1, goes unchecked for lack of DNA. Germline assignment: CDR1 SGHRS and CDR2 YFSETQ. This CDR3 is 14 amino acids long. The CDR3 here is CASSPGQGPGEAFF.

This rearrangement joins TRBV4-2 to TRBJ2-1; TCRdb outputs TRBD1, but without DNA this stays unchecked. The germline V gene has CDR1 LGHNA and CDR2 YNFKEQ. CDR3 length: 15 amino acids. The CDR3 sequence: CASSLGGGYYNEQFF.